A single sample is the source of the 4 T cell receptor beta chains below, sequenced in a study of patients and donors after allogeneic stem cell transplantation. Each CDR3 protein is one row after TCRdb ran MiXCR on the RT-PCR reads. The table lists some 150,000 distinct CDR3 sequences, over 35% of them singletons. Sequencing was carried out using blood, either unsorted or a sorted T cell fraction (not recorded which). These receptors all come from a human donor who was either an allogeneic HSCT recipient or a stem cell or donor lymphocyte infusion donor (not recorded which). It is not recorded whose cells these are; they may come from a transplant donor.

This clonotype was seen more than once but under ten times. V and J are TRBV6-5 and TRBJ1-2, with TRBD1 matching over 7 bases. Germline V lookup: CDR1 MNHEY, CDR2 SVGAGI. The CDR3 sequence is 14 residues long. The V and J ends lost 9 bases and 3 bases, in that order; junction bases with no gene match: 10. The CDR3 here is CASIKAGGDYGYTF. Here the CDR3 DNA reads TGTGCCAGTATAAAGGCAGGGGGTGACTATGGCTACACCTTC.

This clonotype appeared once. The V and J genes are TRBV7-2 and TRBJ1-5, with D hard to call. The CDR3 sequence is 16 residues long. Per the germline V gene, CDR1 is SGHTA and CDR2 is FQGNSA. V lost 3 bases to trimming and J lost 7 bases, with 19 bases between them. This CDR3 reads CASSLTPARTGQPQHF. The CDR3 bases are TGTGCCAGCAGCTTGACCCCAGCACGGACGGGACAGCCCCAGCATTTT.

This clonotype appeared many times. The rearrangement uses TRBV6-5 and TRBJ1-6; 8 nucleotides agree with TRBD1. Trimming took 8 bases from V and 9 from J; bases not matched to a gene: 12. CDR1 and CDR2 (germline): MNHEY, SVGAGI. The CDR3 covers 15 residues. CDR3 loop: CASSSRQGATSPLHF. CDR3 in DNA: TGTGCCAGCTCCTCCCGCCAGGGGGCCACTTCACCCCTCCACTTT.

This clonotype was seen once. The genes are TRBV12-3 or TRBV12-4 and TRBJ2-1; TRBD2 agrees at 15 bases. The length of the CDR3 is 16 residues. V was clipped by 6 bases and J by 7 bases; unmatched bases: 7. In DNA, the CDR3 is TGTGCCAGCAGACAGGGACTAGCGGGGGGAATAAATGAGCAGTTCTTC. Amino acids: CASRQGLAGGINEQFF.